The 7 T cell receptor beta chains below come from one sample, sequenced in a study of cytomegalovirus exposure and HLA in healthy donors. Measured with immunoSEQ multiplex PCR; TCRdb has only the in-frame clones, and not every one. The data show approximately 180,000 clones, around 86% seen once. Sequenced material: PBMCs. The receptors were gathered from a man between 18 and 35 years old in good health and CMV-seropositive.

This clone was seen a handful of times. The chain joins TRBV2 to TRBJ1-1; D remains ambiguous. Between the trimmed V and J ends, which lost 7 bases and 6 bases, there was a span of 12 bases. The CDR3 is 12 amino acids. From germline, CDR1 is SNHLY and CDR2 FYNNEI. The CDR3 DNA sequence: TGTGCCAGCATGGAACAGTCCTCTGAAGCTTTCTTT. It encodes CASMEQSSEAFF.

The chain combines TRBV9 with TRBJ2-1, with D tentatively TRBD2 (5 bases). V was trimmed by 0 bases and J by 7 bases, leaving 17 bases between them. The germline V gene has CDR1 SGDLS and CDR2 YYNGEE. The CDR3 spans 16 residues. This chain's CDR3 is CASSVAAAPYGNEQFF. The CDR3 nucleotides are TGTGCCAGCAGCGTAGCAGCGGCCCCCTACGGGAATGAGCAGTTCTTC.

The chain joins TRBV5-1 to TRBJ2-7, with 7 nucleotides matching TRBD1. The CDR3 has 16 amino acids. Germline values: CDR1 SGHRS, CDR2 YFSETQ. Trimming at V came to 1 base and at J to 6 bases, leaving 13 bases not matched to a gene. The CDR3 nucleotides are TGCGCCAGCAGCTTGTCGGCTGGGACAGCGACCTCCGAGCAGTACTTC. Protein product: CASSLSAGTATSEQYF.

J is TRBJ1-2 and V is TRBV27; D might be TRBD1 (5 bases). The CDR3 contains 15 residues. Trimming took 3 bases from V and 4 from J, leaving 15 bases between them. CDR1 and CDR2 from the germline V gene are MNHEY and SMNVEV (reference sequence). Here the CDR3 reads CASSFSMTASYGYTF. The DNA for the CDR3 is TGTGCCAGCAGTTTCAGTATGACAGCTAGCTATGGCTACACCTTC.

The chain links TRBV4-1 to TRBJ1-3; 7 bases line up with TRBD1. The CDR3 spans 14 residues. V was pared by 4 bases and J by 11 bases, with 11 bases of the junction left unmatched. Germline V gives CDR1 MGHRA, CDR2 YSYEKL. The CDR3 loop is CASSPVGTASAIYF. CDR3 sequence (DNA): TGCGCCAGCAGCCCCGTTGGGACAGCATCGGCCATATATTTT.

The chain recombines TRBV7-6 with TRBJ2-1; TRBD2 agrees at 7 bases. This CDR3 is 15 amino acids long. CDR1 and CDR2 from the germline V gene are SGHVS and FNYEAQ. J was trimmed by 5 bases and V by 5 bases; bases with no gene match: 9. CDR3 nucleotides: TGTGCCAGCAGCCCCACGGCTAGCGGACACAATGAGCAGTTCTTC. This sequence encodes CASSPTASGHNEQFF.

The rearrangement links TRBV6-5 to TRBJ2-3, with a weak D call TRBD2 (7 bases). Per germline, CDR1 MNHEY and CDR2 SVGAGI. The CDR3 has 15 residues. Trimming stripped 5 bases from V and 7 bases from J, with 19 bases between. CDR3 protein: CASSPSQGGGYTQYF. DNA for the CDR3: TGTGCCAGCAGTCCCTCTCAAGGGGGAGGGTATACGCAGTATTTT.